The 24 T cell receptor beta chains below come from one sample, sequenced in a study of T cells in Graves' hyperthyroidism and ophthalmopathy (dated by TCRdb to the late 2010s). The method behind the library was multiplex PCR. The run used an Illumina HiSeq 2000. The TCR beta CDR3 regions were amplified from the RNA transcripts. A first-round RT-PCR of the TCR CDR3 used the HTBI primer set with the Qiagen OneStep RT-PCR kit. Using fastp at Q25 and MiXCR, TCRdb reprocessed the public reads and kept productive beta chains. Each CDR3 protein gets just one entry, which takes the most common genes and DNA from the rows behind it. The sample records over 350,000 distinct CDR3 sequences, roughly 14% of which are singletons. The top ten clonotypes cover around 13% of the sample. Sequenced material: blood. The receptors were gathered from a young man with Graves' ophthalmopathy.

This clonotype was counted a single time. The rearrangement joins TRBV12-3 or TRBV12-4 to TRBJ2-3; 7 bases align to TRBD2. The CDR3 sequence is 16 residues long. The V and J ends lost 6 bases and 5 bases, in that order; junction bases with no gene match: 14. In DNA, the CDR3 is TGTGCCAGCAGCCGAGCGGGGACCCACGGGCAAGATACGCAGTATTTT. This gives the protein CASSRAGTHGQDTQYF.

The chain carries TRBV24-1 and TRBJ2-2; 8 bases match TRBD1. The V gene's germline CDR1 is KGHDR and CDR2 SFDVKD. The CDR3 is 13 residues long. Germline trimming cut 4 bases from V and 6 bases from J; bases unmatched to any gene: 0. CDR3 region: CATSETGAGELFF. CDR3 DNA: TGTGCCACCAGTGAGACAGGGGCCGGGGAGCTGTTTTTT.

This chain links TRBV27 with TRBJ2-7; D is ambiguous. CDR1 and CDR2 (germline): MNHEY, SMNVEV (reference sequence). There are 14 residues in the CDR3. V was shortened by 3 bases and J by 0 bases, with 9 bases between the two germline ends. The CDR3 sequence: CASSFRASSYEQYF. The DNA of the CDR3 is TGTGCCAGCAGTTTTAGGGCAAGCTCCTACGAGCAGTACTTC.

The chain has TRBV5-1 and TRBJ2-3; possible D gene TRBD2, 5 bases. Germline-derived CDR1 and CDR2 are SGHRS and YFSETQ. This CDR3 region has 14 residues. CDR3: CASNSRADTDTQYF. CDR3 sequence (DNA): TGCGCTTCGAACTCGAGAGCGGACACAGATACGCAGTATTTT.

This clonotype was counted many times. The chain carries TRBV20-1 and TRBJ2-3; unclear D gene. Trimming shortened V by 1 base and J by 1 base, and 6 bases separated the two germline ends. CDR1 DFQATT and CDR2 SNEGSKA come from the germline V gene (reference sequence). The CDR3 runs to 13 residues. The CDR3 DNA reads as TGCAGTGCTAGAGCCACAGGCACAGATACGCAGTATTTT. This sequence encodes CSARATGTDTQYF.

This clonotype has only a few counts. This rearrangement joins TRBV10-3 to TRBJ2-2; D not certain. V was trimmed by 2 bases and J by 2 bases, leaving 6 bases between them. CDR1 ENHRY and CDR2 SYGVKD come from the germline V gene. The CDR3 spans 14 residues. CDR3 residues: CAISENPNTGELFF. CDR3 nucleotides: TGTGCCATCAGTGAGAACCCCAACACCGGGGAGCTGTTTTTT.

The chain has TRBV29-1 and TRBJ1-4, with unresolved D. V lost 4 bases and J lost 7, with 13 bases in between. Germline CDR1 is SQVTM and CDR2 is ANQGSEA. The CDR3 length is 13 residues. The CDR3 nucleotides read TGCAGCGTTGTCTTAGGGTTTGGTGAAAAACTGTTTTTT. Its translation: CSVVLGFGEKLFF.

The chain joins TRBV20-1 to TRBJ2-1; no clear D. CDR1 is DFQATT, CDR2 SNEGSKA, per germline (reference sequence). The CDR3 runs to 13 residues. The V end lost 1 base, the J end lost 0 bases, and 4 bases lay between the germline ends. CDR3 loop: CSARALSYNEQFF. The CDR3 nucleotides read TGCAGTGCTAGAGCGCTCTCCTACAATGAGCAGTTCTTC.

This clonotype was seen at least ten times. The chain's CDR3 is CASRPTGTNEKLFF. The CDR3 bases are TGTGCCAGCAGGCCGACAGGGACTAATGAAAAACTGTTTTTT. V usage is TRBV11-2 and J usage is TRBJ1-4; 7 bases map to TRBD1. The ends lost 6 bases at V and 2 bases at J; junction bases unmatched: 3. Germline V gene sequence: CDR1 SGHAT, CDR2 FQNNGV. This CDR3 has 14 amino acids.

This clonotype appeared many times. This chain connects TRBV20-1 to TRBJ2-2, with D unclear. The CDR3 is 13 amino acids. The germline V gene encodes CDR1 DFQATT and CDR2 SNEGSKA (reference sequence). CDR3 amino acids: CSLLDPNTGELFF. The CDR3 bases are TGCAGCCTCCTAGACCCCAACACCGGGGAGCTGTTTTTT.

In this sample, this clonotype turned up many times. The CDR3 coding sequence is TGCGCCAGCAGCCAAGATCTGGTGGAAGAGCAGTACTTC. It codes for CASSQDLVEEQYF. The chain is built from TRBV4-1 and TRBJ2-7; D is uncertain. V was cut by 0 bases and J by 7 bases, with 10 bases left in between. The CDR3 runs 13 residues. From germline, CDR1 is MGHRA and CDR2 YSYEKL.

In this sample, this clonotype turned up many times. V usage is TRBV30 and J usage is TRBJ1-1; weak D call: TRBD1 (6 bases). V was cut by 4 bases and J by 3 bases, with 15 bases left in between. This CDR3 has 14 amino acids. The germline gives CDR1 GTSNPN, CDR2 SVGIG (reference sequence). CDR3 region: CAWTRGWGHTEAFF. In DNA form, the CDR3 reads TGTGCCTGGACTAGGGGGTGGGGGCACACTGAAGCTTTCTTT.

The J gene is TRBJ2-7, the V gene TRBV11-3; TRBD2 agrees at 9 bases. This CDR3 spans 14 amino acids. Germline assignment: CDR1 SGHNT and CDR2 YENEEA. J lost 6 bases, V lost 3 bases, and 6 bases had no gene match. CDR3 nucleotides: TGTGCCAGCAGCTTGGGCCTAGCGGGAAGCGAGCAGTACTTC. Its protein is CASSLGLAGSEQYF.

CDR3 sequence (DNA): TGTGCCACCACGGACGGCGATACGCAGTATTTT. This sequence encodes CATTDGDTQYF. This chain uses TRBV19 with TRBJ2-3; D is ambiguous. Trimming pared 10 bases from V and 6 bases from J, leaving 11 bases between. In germline, CDR1 is LNHDA, CDR2 SQIVND (reference sequence). This CDR3 is built from 11 residues.

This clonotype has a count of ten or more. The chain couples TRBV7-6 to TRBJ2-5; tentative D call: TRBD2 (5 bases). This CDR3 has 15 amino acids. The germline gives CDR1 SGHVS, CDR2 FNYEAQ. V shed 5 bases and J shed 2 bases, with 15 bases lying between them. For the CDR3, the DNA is TGTGCCAGCAGCACATGGACTGCTCGGCAAGAGACCCAGTACTTC. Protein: CASSTWTARQETQYF.

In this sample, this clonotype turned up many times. Here the CDR3 DNA reads TGCAGTGCTCCAACCGGGACGTACGACGAGCAGTACTTC. This encodes CSAPTGTYDEQYF. The chain carries TRBV20-1 and TRBJ2-7; D may be TRBD1 or TRBD2 (5 bases each). Germline V gives CDR1 DFQATT, CDR2 SNEGSKA (reference sequence). CDR3 length equals 13 residues. V was cut by 5 bases and J by 5 bases, with 16 bases left in between.

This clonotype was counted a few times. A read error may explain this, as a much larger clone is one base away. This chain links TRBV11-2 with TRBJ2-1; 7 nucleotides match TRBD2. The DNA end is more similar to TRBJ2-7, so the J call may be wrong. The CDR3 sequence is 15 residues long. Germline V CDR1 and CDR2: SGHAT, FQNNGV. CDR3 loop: CASSLGGSGYNEQYF. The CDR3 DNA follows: TGTGCCAGCAGCTTGGGCGGGAGTGGTTACAATGAGCAGTACTTC.

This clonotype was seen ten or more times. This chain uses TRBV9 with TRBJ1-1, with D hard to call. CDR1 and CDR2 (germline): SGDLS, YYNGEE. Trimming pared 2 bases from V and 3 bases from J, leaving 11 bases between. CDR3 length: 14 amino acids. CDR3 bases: TGTGCCAGCAGCGTCAATACCGGGGACACTGAAGCTTTCTTT. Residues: CASSVNTGDTEAFF.

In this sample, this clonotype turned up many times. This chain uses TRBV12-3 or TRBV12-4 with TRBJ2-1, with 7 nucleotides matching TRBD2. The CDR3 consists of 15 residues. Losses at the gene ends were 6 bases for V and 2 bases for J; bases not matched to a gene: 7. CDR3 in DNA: TGTGCCAGCAGGGTGCCCGGGACTACCTACAATGAGCAGTTCTTC. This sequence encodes CASRVPGTTYNEQFF.

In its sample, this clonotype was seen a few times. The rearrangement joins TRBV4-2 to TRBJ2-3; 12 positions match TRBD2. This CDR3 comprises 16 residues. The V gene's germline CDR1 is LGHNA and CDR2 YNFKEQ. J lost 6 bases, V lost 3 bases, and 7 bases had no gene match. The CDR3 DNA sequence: TGTGCCAGCAGCCAGCCGGGACTAGCGGGTTCCGATACGCAGTATTTT. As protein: CASSQPGLAGSDTQYF.

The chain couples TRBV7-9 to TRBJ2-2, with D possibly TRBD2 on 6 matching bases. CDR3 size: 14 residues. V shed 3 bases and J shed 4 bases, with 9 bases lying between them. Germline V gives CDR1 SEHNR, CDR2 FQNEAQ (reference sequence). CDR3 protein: CASSFGGITGELFF. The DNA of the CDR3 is TGTGCCAGCAGCTTTGGCGGGATCACCGGGGAGCTGTTTTTT.

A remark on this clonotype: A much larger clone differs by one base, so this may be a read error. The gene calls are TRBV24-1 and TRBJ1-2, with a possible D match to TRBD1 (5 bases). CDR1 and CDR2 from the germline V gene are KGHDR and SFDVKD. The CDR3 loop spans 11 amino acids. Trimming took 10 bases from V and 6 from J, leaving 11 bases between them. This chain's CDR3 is CATRQWNGYTF. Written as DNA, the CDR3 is TGTGCCACGAGACAGTGGAATGGCTACACCTTC.

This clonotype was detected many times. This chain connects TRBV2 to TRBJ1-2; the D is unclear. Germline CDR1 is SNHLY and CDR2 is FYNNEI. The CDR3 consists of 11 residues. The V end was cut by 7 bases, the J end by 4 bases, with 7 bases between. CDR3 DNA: TGTGCCAGCACAAGCCCCTATGGCTACACCTTC. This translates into CASTSPYGYTF.

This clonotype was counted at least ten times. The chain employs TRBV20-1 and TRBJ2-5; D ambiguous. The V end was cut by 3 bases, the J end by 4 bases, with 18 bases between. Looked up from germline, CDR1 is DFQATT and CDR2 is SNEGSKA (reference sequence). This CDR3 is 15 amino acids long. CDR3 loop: CSASPVSLGRETQYF. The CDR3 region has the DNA TGCAGTGCTAGTCCTGTGTCTCTGGGTAGAGAGACCCAGTACTTC.